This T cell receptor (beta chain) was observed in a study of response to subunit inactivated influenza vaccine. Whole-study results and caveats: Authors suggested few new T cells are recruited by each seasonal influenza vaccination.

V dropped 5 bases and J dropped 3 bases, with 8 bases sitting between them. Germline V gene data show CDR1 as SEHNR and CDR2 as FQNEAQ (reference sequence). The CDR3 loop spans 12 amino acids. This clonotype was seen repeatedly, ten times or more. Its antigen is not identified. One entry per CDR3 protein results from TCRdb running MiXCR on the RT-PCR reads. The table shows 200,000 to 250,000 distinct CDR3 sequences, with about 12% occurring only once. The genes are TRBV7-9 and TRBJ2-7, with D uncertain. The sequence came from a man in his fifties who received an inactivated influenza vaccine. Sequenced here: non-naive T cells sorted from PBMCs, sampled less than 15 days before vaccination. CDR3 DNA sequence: TGTGCCAGCAGCGCAGATCACTACGAGCAGTACTTC. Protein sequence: CASSADHYEQYF.